One and the same sample provided the 27 T cell receptor beta chains below, sequenced in a study of identical twins. TCRdb independently ran MiXCR on the 5' RACE reads; one entry per CDR3 protein. The sample carries roughly 720,000 distinct CDR3 sequences, 15% to 20% recorded once. The data also belong to a second study, concerning T cells expressing NK-cell markers.

The sequenced sample consisted of PBMCs. The receptor source for this set is a woman aged 18-29 years in good health.

In this sample, this clonotype turned up a few times. The gene calls are TRBV4-2 and TRBJ2-7; D unresolved. Trimming cost V 1 base and J 5 bases, with 9 bases left between them. The CDR3 contains 13 residues. Germline values: CDR1 LGHNA, CDR2 YNFKEQ. The CDR3 reads CASSQARGDEQYF. CDR3 nucleotide sequence: TGTGCCAGCAGCCAAGCTAGAGGTGACGAGCAGTACTTC.

The gene calls are TRBV7-3 and TRBJ2-2; 12 bases agree with TRBD2. There are 18 residues in the CDR3. Germline assignment: CDR1 SGHTA and CDR2 FQGTGA. V shed 4 bases and J 1 base; nucleotides not matched to a gene: 7. CDR3 residues: CASSSAPGLAGNTGELFF. DNA of the CDR3: TGTGCCAGCAGCTCCGCCCCGGGACTAGCGGGGAACACCGGGGAGCTGTTTTTT.

The chain uses TRBV15 and TRBJ1-5, with D uncertain. Trimming shortened V by 0 bases and J by 6 bases, and 9 bases separated the two germline ends. This CDR3 region has 14 residues. Germline assignment: CDR1 LNHNV and CDR2 YYDKDF (reference sequence). The DNA for the CDR3 is TGTGCCACCAGCAGAGACGAAGTGATTCAGCCCCAGCATTTT. Translating gives CATSRDEVIQPQHF. Filled out from reference TRBV15 and TRBJ1-5, the complete variable domain reads DAMVIQNPRYQVTQFGKPVTLSCSQTLNHNVMYWYQQKSSQAPKLLFHYYDKDFNNEADTPDNFQSRRPNTSFCFLDIRSPGLGDTAMYLCATSRDEVIQPQHFGDGTRLSIL.

This clonotype has only a few counts. A much larger clone differs by one base, so this may be a read error. J is TRBJ2-5 and V is TRBV6-5; possible D gene TRBD2, 5 bases. The V gene lost 2 bases and the J gene lost 5 bases, with 9 bases spanning the gap. Germline V gene data show CDR1 as MNHEY and CDR2 as SVGAGI. CDR3 length equals 13 residues. The CDR3 spells CASSYGRGETQYF. CDR3 bases: TGTGCCAGCAGTTACGGTAGAGGGGAGACCCAGTACTTC.

V usage is TRBV18 and J usage is TRBJ2-7; 7 positions match TRBD2. Germline V lookup: CDR1 KGHSH, CDR2 LQKENI. The CDR3 extends over 15 amino acids. V was pared by 6 bases and J by 2 bases, with 10 bases of the junction left unmatched. The CDR3 reads CASSTSGRYAYEQYF. CDR3 coding DNA: TGTGCCAGCTCGACCTCCGGGAGGTACGCCTACGAGCAGTACTTC.

This clonotype was observed a handful of times. The rearrangement links TRBV7-9 to TRBJ2-7; 8 positions match TRBD2. V lost 3 bases and J lost 2; bases outside the gene matches: 6. Germline V gene data show CDR1 as SEHNR and CDR2 as FQNEAQ (reference sequence). The CDR3 spans 15 residues. The CDR3 DNA reads TGTGCCAGCAGCTTGCAAGCGGGGGTCGCCTACGAGCAGTACTTC. It yields the protein CASSLQAGVAYEQYF.

A few counts support this clonotype. This chain joins TRBV29-1 and TRBJ1-1, with D maybe TRBD1 (5 bases). The germline V and J ends were trimmed by 7 bases and 0 bases, with 21 bases remaining between them. Germline CDR1 reads SQVTM; CDR2 reads ANQGSEA. The CDR3 is 16 amino acids. CDR3 protein: CSGLGGDGRMNTEAFF. The CDR3 bases are TGCAGCGGACTGGGGGGGGACGGGAGGATGAACACTGAAGCTTTCTTT.

The chain has TRBV19 and TRBJ1-1; unclear D gene. Germline assignment: CDR1 LNHDA and CDR2 SQIVND (reference sequence). The CDR3 sequence is 13 residues long. Trimming took off 7 bases at V and 4 bases at J, with 13 bases between the two ends. CDR3 in DNA: TGTGCCAGTAAACCCTCAACGAGCACTGAAGCTTTCTTT. Its protein is CASKPSTSTEAFF.

The rearrangement uses TRBV5-1 and TRBJ2-7; 8 bases map to TRBD1. The CDR3 sequence is 15 residues long. The V segment lost 3 bases and the J segment 0 bases; nucleotides outside the gene matches: 5. Germline V gene data show CDR1 as SGHRS and CDR2 as YFSETQ. In DNA, the CDR3 is TGCGCCAGCAGCTGGGGGGACAGGAGCTCCTACGAGCAGTACTTC. This gives the protein CASSWGDRSSYEQYF.

This clonotype showed up just a few times. This rearrangement joins TRBV6-2 or TRBV6-3 to TRBJ2-2; possibly TRBD2 for D (7 bases). The germline V gene has CDR1 MNHEY and CDR2 SVGEGT. The CDR3 is 16 residues long. The V gene lost 5 bases and the J gene lost 6 bases, with 19 bases spanning the gap. In DNA, the CDR3 is TGTGCCAGCAGTACCCCTGGGGGGGGCCGCGCCGGGGAGCTGTTTTTT. It translates to CASSTPGGGRAGELFF.

The chain has TRBV5-1 and TRBJ2-7, with D unresolved. This CDR3 has 14 amino acids. Trimming shortened V by 0 bases and J by 1 base, and 8 bases separated the two germline ends. Looked up from germline, CDR1 is SGHRS and CDR2 is YFSETQ. CDR3 in DNA: TGCGCCAGCAGCTTGGTACGGTTTTCCTACGAGCAGTACTTC. It encodes CASSLVRFSYEQYF.

The rearrangement uses TRBV5-1 and TRBJ2-3; the D is unclear. The V gene lost 3 bases and the J gene lost 3 bases, with 11 bases spanning the gap. Germline-derived CDR1 and CDR2 are SGHRS and YFSETQ. This CDR3 has 14 amino acids. The CDR3 reads CASSSSHYTDTQYF. CDR3 nucleotides: TGCGCCAGCAGCTCCTCTCACTATACAGATACGCAGTATTTT.

This clonotype was observed a handful of times. This chain uses TRBV7-2 with TRBJ1-1; D ambiguous. This CDR3 contains 15 residues. The V end was cut by 0 bases, the J end by 4 bases, with 12 bases between. Looked up from germline, CDR1 is SGHTA and CDR2 is FQGNSA. The CDR3 DNA reads TGTGCCAGCAGCTTAGCGTTGGGAGCTTCCACTGAAGCTTTCTTT. Amino acids: CASSLALGASTEAFF.

This clonotype was counted a few times. J is TRBJ2-2 and V is TRBV15; D is ambiguous. V lost 2 bases and J lost 1, with 11 bases in between. This CDR3 has 16 amino acids. Germline V CDR1 and CDR2: LNHNV, YYDKDF (reference sequence). DNA for the CDR3: TGTGCCACCAGCAGATCTAACAGAAGGAACACCGGGGAGCTGTTTTTT. It encodes CATSRSNRRNTGELFF.

This clonotype showed up just a few times. The chain combines TRBV5-5 with TRBJ2-1, with D uncertain. This CDR3 spans 10 amino acids. The V end lost 7 bases, the J end lost 9 bases, and 8 bases lay between the germline ends. Germline V gene lookup returns CDR1 SGHKS and CDR2 YYEKEE (reference sequence). CDR3 protein: CASGSFEQFF. The CDR3 DNA reads TGTGCCAGCGGATCTTTTGAGCAGTTCTTC.

This clonotype came up a few times. The chain combines TRBV5-1 with TRBJ2-7; 7 bases are shared with TRBD1. Germline V gives CDR1 SGHRS, CDR2 YFSETQ. This CDR3 has 14 residues. The V and J ends lost 4 bases and 1 base, in that order; junction bases with no gene match: 5. CDR3 coding DNA: TGCGCCAGCAGCCAGACAGGGTATTCCTACGAGCAGTACTTC. It encodes CASSQTGYSYEQYF.

This clonotype was detected a few times. This chain joins TRBV29-1 and TRBJ2-1; 8 bases are shared with TRBD2. J lost 10 bases, V lost 2 bases, and 10 bases had no gene match. CDR1 is SQVTM, CDR2 ANQGSEA, per germline. This CDR3 is built from 14 residues. CDR3 DNA: TGCAGCGTTGAACTGGGACTAGGGACAAGGGAGCAGTTCTTC. This translates into CSVELGLGTREQFF.

In the case of this clonotype: Sequence at one end of the junction differs from germline and may be a read error. This rearrangement joins TRBV10-3 to TRBJ2-1; 7 nucleotides line up with TRBD2. Germline CDR1 and CDR2: ENHRY and SYGVKD. CDR3 length: 13 residues. CDR3 DNA sequence: TGTGCCATTACCCCCTGGGGCGGCGGGGGATTGATCTTC. This translates into CAITPWGGGGLIF.

This clonotype has only a few counts. This chain links TRBV20-1 with TRBJ1-1, with D possibly being TRBD1 (6 bases). From germline, CDR1 is DFQATT and CDR2 SNEGSKA (reference sequence). Deletions cut 4 bases from V and 0 bases from J, with 18 bases between. This CDR3 spans 16 amino acids. CDR3 bases: TGCAGTGCTATCGGCAGGGGCGGAAGAATGAACACTGAAGCTTTCTTT. Translated: CSAIGRGGRMNTEAFF.

The chain combines TRBV20-1 with TRBJ1-1; 7 bases align to TRBD1. The CDR3 has 13 amino acids. CDR1 is DFQATT and CDR2 is SNEGSKA in the germline V gene (reference sequence). Unmatched junction bases numbered 6, after V lost 4 bases and J lost 4 bases. The CDR3 region has the DNA TGCAGTGCTACACAGACAGGGAGCACTGAAGCTTTCTTT. It yields the protein CSATQTGSTEAFF.

This clonotype was seen ten or more times. The chain carries TRBV27 and TRBJ2-7; D might be TRBD2 (6 bases). The V end was cut by 1 base, the J end by 4 bases, with 11 bases between. Per germline, CDR1 MNHEY and CDR2 SMNVEV (reference sequence). The CDR3 spans 14 residues. The CDR3: CASSLWRDSYEQYF. The DNA for the CDR3 is TGTGCCAGCAGTTTATGGCGGGACTCGTACGAGCAGTACTTC.

The V gene is TRBV12-3 or TRBV12-4, the J gene TRBJ1-1, with 8 bases fitting TRBD1. V lost 6 bases, J lost 5 bases, and 8 bases stayed unmatched. There are 14 residues in the CDR3. CDR3: CASRGQEGRTEAFF. In nucleotides, the CDR3 is TGTGCCAGCAGGGGACAGGAGGGACGGACTGAAGCTTTCTTT.

This chain uses TRBV6-2 or TRBV6-3 with TRBJ2-7; 10 bases align to TRBD1. The CDR3 spans 14 residues. V lost 6 bases and J lost 5; bases outside the gene matches: 7. The germline V gene encodes CDR1 MNHEY and CDR2 SVGEGT. In DNA form, the CDR3 reads TGTGCCAGCAGCGACAGGGGGCTTTCGAACGAGCAGTACTTC. Translated, it gives CASSDRGLSNEQYF.

This clonotype was observed many times. This chain joins TRBV20-1 and TRBJ2-4; 7 bases match TRBD2. CDR1 is DFQATT, CDR2 SNEGSKA, per germline (reference sequence). V gave up 0 bases and J gave up 7 bases; unmatched junction bases: 9. The CDR3 is 15 amino acids. The chain's CDR3 is CSARDPRGEMNIQYF. The CDR3 region has the DNA TGCAGTGCTAGAGACCCCCGGGGGGAGATGAACATTCAGTACTTC.

The sample holds a few counts of this clonotype. The chain recombines TRBV29-1 with TRBJ2-7; 13 bases agree with TRBD2. The CDR3 length is 14 residues. With 6 bases clipped from V and 5 bases from J, the junction kept 7 bases outside the gene matches. The V gene's germline CDR1 is SQVTM and CDR2 ANQGSEA. The chain's CDR3 is CSVVGLAGVDEQYF. The CDR3 DNA reads as TGCAGCGTGGTCGGACTAGCGGGAGTCGACGAGCAGTACTTC.

This sequence joins TRBV6-8 and TRBJ2-7; D is ambiguous. V lost 0 bases to trimming and J lost 4 bases, with 13 bases between them. This CDR3 has 15 amino acids. The germline V gene encodes CDR1 MNHGY and CDR2 SAAAGT. CDR3 sequence: CASSYSGPPSYEQYF. The CDR3 region has the DNA TGTGCCAGCAGTTACTCGGGCCCCCCCAGTTACGAGCAGTACTTC.

This rearrangement joins TRBV20-1 to TRBJ2-1, with 9 bases matching TRBD1. CDR1 DFQATT and CDR2 SNEGSKA come from the germline V gene (reference sequence). The J segment lost 6 bases and the V segment lost 6 bases, leaving 6 bases of the junction unmatched. The CDR3 runs 13 residues. The CDR3 reads CSAPGQGGNEQFF. CDR3 nucleotide sequence: TGCAGTGCCCCGGGACAGGGAGGCAATGAGCAGTTCTTC.